The 25 T cell receptor beta chains below come from one sample, sequenced in a study of CXCR3-negative and CXCR3-positive naive CD8 T cells. Study-wide points: TRB CDR3s were more hydrophobic in CXCR3-positive than in CXCR3-negative naive cells.

These receptors lack a known antigen. Libraries of TRB cDNA were made by 5' RACE and carried UMIs. No DNA is given; TCRdb re-called the 5' RACE reads and lists each CDR3 protein once. The sample holds 150,000 to 180,000 distinct CDR3 sequences. Sequenced material: naive CXCR3+ CD8+ T cells from blood. Described subset: CD45RO-CCR7+CD27+CD95- naive CD8+ T cells expressing CXCR3 (TNR3+). The receptors stem from a human donor in good health. Some clones in this sample may be carry-over from other donors' samples.

The chain is built from TRBV28 and TRBJ1-5. The CDR3 length is 15 residues. Germline CDR1 reads MDHEN; CDR2 reads SYDVKM. This chain's CDR3 is CASSFGRAVNQPQHF.

This chain uses TRBV5-1 with TRBJ2-7. Germline lookup yields CDR1 SGHRS and CDR2 YFSETQ. The CDR3 consists of 15 residues. This CDR3 reads CASSFSLRGSYEQYF.

V and J are TRBV13 and TRBJ1-5. The CDR3 covers 14 residues. CDR1 PRHDT and CDR2 FYEKMQ come from the germline V gene (reference sequence). The CDR3 spells CASSLRGFNQPQHF. Supplemented by reference TRBV13 and TRBJ1-5, the full variable domain reads AAGVIQSPRHLIKEKRETATLKCYPIPRHDTVYWYQQGPGQDPQFLISFYEKMQSDKGSIPDRFSAQQFSDYHSELNMSSLELGDSALYFCASSLRGFNQPQHFGDGTRLSIL.

This chain connects TRBV4-1 to TRBJ2-5; the TCRdb D gene call, TRBD2, has no DNA to confirm it. The germline V gene has CDR1 MGHRA and CDR2 YSYEKL. The CDR3 covers 15 residues. The CDR3 is CASSQELAGQETQYF.

The V gene is TRBV13, the J gene TRBJ1-1. There are 14 residues in the CDR3. Germline V lookup: CDR1 PRHDT, CDR2 FYEKMQ (reference sequence). Here the CDR3 reads CASSPGGANTEAFF.

This chain uses TRBV5-1 with TRBJ2-7; TCRdb lists TRBD1, though no DNA is available to test this call. Germline V gives CDR1 SGHRS, CDR2 YFSETQ. The CDR3 loop spans 15 amino acids. The CDR3 spells CASSHRTGLMDEQYF.

The chain couples TRBV29-1 to TRBJ2-3; checking the TCRdb D call of TRBD1 is not possible without DNA. Germline loops: CDR1 SQVTM, CDR2 ANQGSEA. The CDR3 is 13 amino acids. The CDR3 protein is CSVRTVGSDTQYF.

The CDR3 region is CASSLATVEDYPIDTQYF. The chain employs TRBV12-3 or TRBV12-4 and TRBJ2-3; TCRdb selects TRBD2, and the lack of DNA leaves this call unchecked. This CDR3 contains 18 residues.

The rearrangement uses TRBV3-1 and TRBJ1-4. CDR1 and CDR2 from the germline V gene are LGHDT and YNNKEL (reference sequence). The CDR3 contains 15 residues. The CDR3 region is CASSRPGRVGEKLFF.

The genes are TRBV29-1 and TRBJ2-3; TCRdb proposes TRBD1, but this gene call is untestable without DNA. Per the germline V gene, CDR1 is SQVTM and CDR2 is ANQGSEA. CDR3 size: 14 residues. The CDR3 loop is CSVDGSGNTDTQYF.

The chain recombines TRBV29-1 with TRBJ1-1; TCRdb gives TRBD1 as the D gene, but with no DNA this cannot be confirmed. Germline V gives CDR1 SQVTM, CDR2 ANQGSEA. This CDR3 comprises 12 residues. Here the CDR3 reads CSVEGLHPEAFF.

The chain carries TRBV25-1 and TRBJ1-2. In germline, CDR1 is MGHDK, CDR2 SYGVNS. The CDR3 loop spans 17 amino acids. CDR3 residues: CASSESLLQARVEGYTF.

The rearrangement uses TRBV10-3 and TRBJ2-5; as DNA is missing, the TRBD2 call by TCRdb cannot be tested. The germline CDR1 and CDR2 sequences are ENHRY and SYGVKD. The CDR3 length is 17 residues. CDR3: CAANDKLAGGFQETQYF.

The chain employs TRBV7-9 and TRBJ2-5; TCRdb's D gene call, TRBD1, goes unchecked for lack of DNA. The CDR3 extends over 15 amino acids. Per germline, CDR1 SEHNR and CDR2 FQNEAQ (reference sequence). CDR3 amino acids: CASSAYRGPQETQYF. Full variable domain (remainder filled in from reference TRBV7-9 and TRBJ2-5): DTGVSQNPRHKITKRGQNVTFRCDPISEHNRLYWYRQTLGQGPEFLTYFQNEAQLEKSRLLSDRFSAERPKGSFSTLEIQRTEQGDSAMYLCASSAYRGPQETQYFGPGTRLLVL.

V and J are TRBV25-1 and TRBJ1-2; TCRdb proposes TRBD1, but this gene call is untestable without DNA. The germline V gene encodes CDR1 MGHDK and CDR2 SYGVNS. The CDR3 length is 16 residues. Here the CDR3 reads CASSEGGVTRNYGYTF.

The chain recombines TRBV4-2 with TRBJ2-1; TCRdb names TRBD2, which stays unverified in the absence of DNA. CDR3 length equals 20 residues. Germline V gives CDR1 LGHNA, CDR2 YNFKEQ. CDR3: CASSQDRPELAGIFRNEQFF.

The V call is TRBV27, the J call TRBJ2-7; TCRdb lists TRBD1, though no DNA is available to test this call. Germline CDR1 and CDR2: MNHEY and SMNVEV (reference sequence). CDR3 length equals 13 residues. The CDR3 is CASSFRGANEQYF.

The rearrangement joins TRBV14 to TRBJ2-5. The CDR3 has 14 residues. CDR1 is SGHDN and CDR2 is FVKESK in the germline V gene. The chain's CDR3 is CASGQVGREETQYF. Drawing the rest from reference TRBV14 and TRBJ2-5, the complete variable domain is EAGVTQFPSHSVIEKGQTVTLRCDPISGHDNLYWYRRVMGKEIKFLLHFVKESKQDESGMPNNRFLAERTGGTYSTLKVQPAELEDSGVYFCASGQVGREETQYFGPGTRLLVL.

CDR3: CASIIPSNGGTGGASSYNEQFF. The rearrangement uses TRBV3-1 and TRBJ2-1; TCRdb's D call of TRBD2 is untestable without DNA. The CDR3 spans 22 residues. Germline CDR1 reads LGHDT; CDR2 reads YNNKEL (reference sequence).

This chain links TRBV28 with TRBJ2-5; checking the TCRdb D call of TRBD1 is not possible without DNA. Germline V gene sequence: CDR1 MDHEN, CDR2 SYDVKM. CDR3 size: 15 residues. CDR3 amino acids: CASSSRPRIQETQYF.

V usage is TRBV11-2 and J usage is TRBJ2-1; TCRdb's D gene call, TRBD2, goes unchecked for lack of DNA. CDR3 length: 16 residues. Germline V lookup: CDR1 SGHAT, CDR2 FQNNGV. The CDR3 sequence: CASSFSGGLPYNEQFF. Drawing the rest from reference TRBV11-2 and TRBJ2-1, the complete variable domain is EAGVAQSPRYKIIEKRQSVAFWCNPISGHATLYWYQQILGQGPKLLIQFQNNGVVDDSQLPKDRFSAERLKGVDSTLKIQPAKLEDSAVYLCASSFSGGLPYNEQFFGPGTRLTVL.

The chain employs TRBV5-1 and TRBJ2-7; TCRdb's assignment of TRBD1 cannot be checked, as there is no DNA. The CDR3 sequence is 14 residues long. Germline CDR1 and CDR2: SGHRS and YFSETQ. The CDR3 loop is CASSLSGAAYEQYF.

This rearrangement joins TRBV7-9 to TRBJ1-1; the D gene TCRdb calls, TRBD1, cannot be checked with no DNA. The CDR3 totals 15 residues. CDR1 is SEHNR, CDR2 FQNEAQ, per germline (reference sequence). CDR3 protein: CASSLGGVGNTEAFF.

This CDR3 is CASSVMAGGPGETQYF. The gene calls are TRBV9 and TRBJ2-5; TCRdb's D call, TRBD2, is unchecked because there is no DNA. Germline V CDR1 and CDR2: SGDLS, YYNGEE. The CDR3 runs to 16 residues.

V is TRBV15 and J is TRBJ1-1. The germline gives CDR1 LNHNV, CDR2 YYDKDF (reference sequence). The CDR3 is 14 amino acids. CDR3 amino acids: CATSPSKGLAEAFF.